This TCR beta chain emerged from a study of graft-versus-host responses after intestinal transplantation. This CDR3 spans 15 amino acids. V was trimmed by 5 bases and J by 4 bases, leaving 14 bases between them. CDR1 and CDR2 (germline): SNHLY, FYNNEI. Sequencing used immunoSEQ multiplex PCR; TCRdb keeps in-frame clones, though not all of them. The table lists 95,000 or so clones, approximately 90% of them singletons. The sequenced sample was PBMCs, obtained 453 days after intestinal transplant. This clonotype was obtained from a human patient who received an intestinal transplant, so some T cells may come from the graft donor. This rearrangement joins TRBV2 to TRBJ2-2; D is undetermined. The CDR3 protein is CASSIRALGTGELFF. The CDR3 nucleotides are TGTGCCAGCAGTATCCGGGCTTTAGGCACCGGGGAGCTGTTTTTT. Together with reference TRBV2 and TRBJ2-2, the CDR3 gives the full variable domain: EPEVTQTPSHQVTQMGQEVILRCVPISNHLYFYWYRQILGQKVEFLVSFYNNEISEKSEIFDDQFSVERPDGSNFTLKIRSTKLEDSAMYFCASSIRALGTGELFFGEGSRLTVL.